A single sample gave rise to the 20 T cell receptor beta chains below, sequenced in a study of blood T cells in healthy people across ages (dated by TCRdb to the mid-2010s). Receptor libraries were prepared by 5' RACE. The instrument given in TCRdb is Illumina HiSeq 2500. A second roughly 7 to 11 cycle PCR used a sample-barcoded 5' primer and a J-beta primer mix. TCRdb took the public reads, trimmed them with fastp at Q25, ran MiXCR for clone calling and kept in-frame beta chains. One record per CDR3 amino acid sequence lists the most common genes and DNA. This sample comprises around 780,000 distinct CDR3 sequences, 20% to 30% of them detected only once. Clones ranked in the top ten supply about 2.9% of the sample. This same sample was also taken into another study, of T cells of mothers and their children.

The specimen was blood. These receptors originate from a boy between 10 and 17 years old in good health.

The chain joins TRBV2 to TRBJ2-6; tentative D call: TRBD1 (5 bases). The CDR3 covers 16 residues. Germline loops: CDR1 SNHLY, CDR2 FYNNEI. Trimming took 7 bases from V and 0 from J, leaving 13 bases between them. The CDR3 nucleotides are TGTGCCAGCACCCCAGGGTCGAGCTCTGGGGCCAACGTCCTGACTTTC. Translation gives CASTPGSSSGANVLTF.

This clonotype was detected only a few times. V gene TRBV6-1 combines with J gene TRBJ1-4; 9 positions match TRBD1. CDR1 is MNHNS, CDR2 SASEGT, per germline. After removal of 5 bases from V and 5 bases from J, the junction contained 6 bases not matched to a gene. CDR3 length: 15 amino acids. The CDR3 DNA sequence: TGTGCCAGCAGTCATCCCGGACAGGGGAATGAAAAACTGTTTTTT. Amino acid sequence: CASSHPGQGNEKLFF.

The rearrangement joins TRBV28 to TRBJ2-3, with D perhaps matching TRBD1 or TRBD2 (6 bases each). The V end was cut by 1 base, the J end by 2 bases, with 13 bases between. The CDR3 sequence is 16 residues long. CDR1 is MDHEN, CDR2 SYDVKM, per germline. The CDR3 sequence is CASSLSPGGLTDTQYF. CDR3 DNA sequence: TGTGCCAGCAGTTTATCCCCCGGGGGCCTCACAGATACGCAGTATTTT.

This chain connects TRBV20-1 to TRBJ2-3; 12 bases line up with TRBD2. CDR1 DFQATT and CDR2 SNEGSKA come from the germline V gene (reference sequence). V lost 0 bases and J lost 6; bases outside the gene matches: 7. This CDR3 region has 16 residues. The CDR3 DNA is TGCAGTGCTAGAGACCCTAGCGGGGGGGATAGTGATACGCAGTATTTT. Translating it yields CSARDPSGGDSDTQYF.

V usage is TRBV6-5 and J usage is TRBJ2-3; D is ambiguous. V dropped 4 bases and J dropped 4 bases, with 9 bases sitting between them. This CDR3 region has 13 residues. Germline CDR1 MNHEY, CDR2 SVGAGI. Written as DNA, the CDR3 is TGTGCCAGCAGTTCCCGGGCCTCAGATACGCAGTATTTT. The encoded protein is CASSSRASDTQYF.

This rearrangement joins TRBV24-1 to TRBJ1-2; 7 nucleotides line up with TRBD1. CDR1 and CDR2 (germline): KGHDR, SFDVKD. V lost 5 bases to trimming and J lost 7 bases; unmatched junction nucleotides: 9. The CDR3 contains 14 residues. The CDR3 bases are TGTGCCACCAGTGGCGTCGGACCAGGGGGTGGCTACACCTTC. It specifies CATSGVGPGGGYTF.

The sample holds a few counts of this clonotype. The chain's CDR3 is CASSLDLAGHDTPKNIQYF. CDR3 DNA: TGTGCCAGCAGCTTAGATCTGGCAGGGCACGACACCCCCAAAAACATTCAGTACTTC. The genes are TRBV11-2 and TRBJ2-4, with D perhaps matching TRBD1 (5 bases). CDR3 length: 19 amino acids. CDR1 is SGHAT, CDR2 FQNNGV, per germline. Trimming removed 0 bases at V and 2 bases at J, with 20 bases between.

This clonotype was counted a few times. The chain is built from TRBV7-9 and TRBJ2-1, with 9 bases matching TRBD1. The DNA end is more similar to TRBJ2-7, so the J call may be wrong. The CDR3 spans 16 residues. Per the germline V gene, CDR1 is SEHNR and CDR2 is FQNEAQ (reference sequence). CDR3 coding DNA: TGTGCCAGCAGCTTAGCGCCAGGACAGGGGCACTACGAGCAGTACTTC. Protein: CASSLAPGQGHYEQYF.

The table lists this clonotype with a few counts. This chain uses TRBV9 with TRBJ1-2, with TRBD1 matching over 9 bases. Germline V CDR1 and CDR2: SGDLS, YYNGEE. The CDR3 runs 13 residues. V gave up 4 bases and J gave up 9 bases; unmatched junction bases: 7. The CDR3: CASSTGQGNRYTF. In nucleotides, the CDR3 is TGTGCCAGCAGCACTGGACAGGGGAATCGCTACACCTTC.

The chain employs TRBV5-5 and TRBJ2-1; a possible D gene is TRBD1 (6 bases). Germline V gene lookup returns CDR1 SGHKS and CDR2 YYEKEE (reference sequence). Between the trimmed V and J ends, which lost 5 bases and 6 bases, there was a span of 12 bases. This CDR3 has 13 amino acids. The CDR3 bases are TGTGCCAGCAGTCGGGACATTCGCAATGAGCAGTTCTTC. It yields the protein CASSRDIRNEQFF.

The chain's CDR3 is CASSFARDSPDYEQYF. CDR3 coding DNA: TGTGCCAGCAGCTTCGCCAGGGACAGCCCAGACTACGAGCAGTACTTC. This sequence joins TRBV7-9 and TRBJ2-7; 7 bases match TRBD1. V was pared by 3 bases and J by 3 bases, with 11 bases of the junction left unmatched. Germline CDR1 and CDR2: SEHNR and FQNEAQ (reference sequence). This CDR3 is 16 amino acids long.

This chain links TRBV5-1 with TRBJ2-3; 7 bases are shared with TRBD1. The CDR3 spans 13 residues. The junction had 3 bases not matched to a gene; V was cut back by 2 bases and J by 6 bases. Germline V gene data show CDR1 as SGHRS and CDR2 as YFSETQ. CDR3 sequence: CASSLTGEDTQYF. Written as DNA, the CDR3 is TGCGCCAGCAGCTTAACAGGGGAGGATACGCAGTATTTT.

The V and J genes are TRBV5-1 and TRBJ2-3, with D possibly matching TRBD2 (6 bases). The germline gives CDR1 SGHRS, CDR2 YFSETQ. The CDR3 contains 16 residues. Deletions cut 0 bases from V and 3 bases from J, with 14 bases between. In nucleotides, the CDR3 is TGCGCCAGCAGCTTGGGAGGACTACCGTCAACAGATACGCAGTATTTT. It specifies CASSLGGLPSTDTQYF.

This chain uses TRBV7-9 with TRBJ2-7; 11 bases are a match to TRBD1. J gave up 6 bases and V 8 bases, and 12 bases lay outside the gene matches. CDR1 and CDR2 from the germline V gene are SEHNR and FQNEAQ (reference sequence). This CDR3 contains 15 residues. The CDR3, as DNA: TGTGCCAGCCGGGCCTCCGGGACAGGGGGAGGCGAGCAGTACTTC. Its translation is CASRASGTGGGEQYF.

The V gene is TRBV7-9, the J gene TRBJ2-2, with D uncertain. This CDR3 is built from 11 residues. In germline, CDR1 is SEHNR, CDR2 FQNEAQ (reference sequence). The V end lost 10 bases, the J end lost 7 bases, and 10 bases lay between the germline ends. This CDR3 is CATQSSGELFF. CDR3 DNA: TGTGCCACCCAGTCCAGCGGGGAGCTGTTTTTT.

This clonotype showed up just a few times. CDR3 bases: TGCGCCAGCAGCCAAGATTCAGGAGATGCCTATGGCTACACCTTC. Translation: CASSQDSGDAYGYTF. This rearrangement joins TRBV4-1 to TRBJ1-2; D is undetermined. The CDR3 runs to 15 residues. CDR1 is MGHRA, CDR2 YSYEKL, per germline. The V and J ends lost 0 bases and 4 bases respectively, with 12 bases between them.

The CDR3 sequence is CASRAGTDTEAFF. The DNA for the CDR3 is TGCGCCAGCAGGGCAGGTACCGACACTGAAGCTTTCTTT. J is TRBJ1-1 and V is TRBV5-1; D not certain. CDR3 length equals 13 residues. Trimming removed 5 bases at V and 3 bases at J, with 11 bases between. From germline, CDR1 is SGHRS and CDR2 YFSETQ.

In its sample, this clonotype was seen many times. The junction departs from germline at one end; a sequencing error may be responsible. J is TRBJ2-5 and V is TRBV18; D gene ambiguous. This CDR3 contains 14 residues. In germline, CDR1 is KGHSH, CDR2 LQKENI. CDR3 region: CASSAPGRRETQYF. The CDR3, as DNA: TGTGCCAGCTCAGCACCTGGACGCCGGGAGACCCAGTACTTC.

The rearrangement links TRBV12-3 or TRBV12-4 to TRBJ2-7, with a tentative D call TRBD2 (6 bases). Between the trimmed V and J ends, which lost 2 bases and 3 bases, there was a span of 11 bases. CDR3 size: 14 residues. The CDR3 loop reads CASSLSAGIYEQYF. CDR3 nucleotide sequence: TGTGCCAGCAGTTTATCGGCGGGGATCTACGAGCAGTACTTC.

This sequence joins TRBV30 and TRBJ2-7, with D perhaps given as TRBD1 or TRBD2 (5 bases each). Germline CDR1 and CDR2: GTSNPN and SVGIG (reference sequence). Trimming removed 2 bases from V and 3 bases from J, with 17 bases in between. CDR3 size: 15 residues. CDR3: CAWSTPRDGFYEQYF. In DNA form, the CDR3 reads TGTGCCTGGAGTACCCCCCGGGACGGATTCTACGAGCAGTACTTC.